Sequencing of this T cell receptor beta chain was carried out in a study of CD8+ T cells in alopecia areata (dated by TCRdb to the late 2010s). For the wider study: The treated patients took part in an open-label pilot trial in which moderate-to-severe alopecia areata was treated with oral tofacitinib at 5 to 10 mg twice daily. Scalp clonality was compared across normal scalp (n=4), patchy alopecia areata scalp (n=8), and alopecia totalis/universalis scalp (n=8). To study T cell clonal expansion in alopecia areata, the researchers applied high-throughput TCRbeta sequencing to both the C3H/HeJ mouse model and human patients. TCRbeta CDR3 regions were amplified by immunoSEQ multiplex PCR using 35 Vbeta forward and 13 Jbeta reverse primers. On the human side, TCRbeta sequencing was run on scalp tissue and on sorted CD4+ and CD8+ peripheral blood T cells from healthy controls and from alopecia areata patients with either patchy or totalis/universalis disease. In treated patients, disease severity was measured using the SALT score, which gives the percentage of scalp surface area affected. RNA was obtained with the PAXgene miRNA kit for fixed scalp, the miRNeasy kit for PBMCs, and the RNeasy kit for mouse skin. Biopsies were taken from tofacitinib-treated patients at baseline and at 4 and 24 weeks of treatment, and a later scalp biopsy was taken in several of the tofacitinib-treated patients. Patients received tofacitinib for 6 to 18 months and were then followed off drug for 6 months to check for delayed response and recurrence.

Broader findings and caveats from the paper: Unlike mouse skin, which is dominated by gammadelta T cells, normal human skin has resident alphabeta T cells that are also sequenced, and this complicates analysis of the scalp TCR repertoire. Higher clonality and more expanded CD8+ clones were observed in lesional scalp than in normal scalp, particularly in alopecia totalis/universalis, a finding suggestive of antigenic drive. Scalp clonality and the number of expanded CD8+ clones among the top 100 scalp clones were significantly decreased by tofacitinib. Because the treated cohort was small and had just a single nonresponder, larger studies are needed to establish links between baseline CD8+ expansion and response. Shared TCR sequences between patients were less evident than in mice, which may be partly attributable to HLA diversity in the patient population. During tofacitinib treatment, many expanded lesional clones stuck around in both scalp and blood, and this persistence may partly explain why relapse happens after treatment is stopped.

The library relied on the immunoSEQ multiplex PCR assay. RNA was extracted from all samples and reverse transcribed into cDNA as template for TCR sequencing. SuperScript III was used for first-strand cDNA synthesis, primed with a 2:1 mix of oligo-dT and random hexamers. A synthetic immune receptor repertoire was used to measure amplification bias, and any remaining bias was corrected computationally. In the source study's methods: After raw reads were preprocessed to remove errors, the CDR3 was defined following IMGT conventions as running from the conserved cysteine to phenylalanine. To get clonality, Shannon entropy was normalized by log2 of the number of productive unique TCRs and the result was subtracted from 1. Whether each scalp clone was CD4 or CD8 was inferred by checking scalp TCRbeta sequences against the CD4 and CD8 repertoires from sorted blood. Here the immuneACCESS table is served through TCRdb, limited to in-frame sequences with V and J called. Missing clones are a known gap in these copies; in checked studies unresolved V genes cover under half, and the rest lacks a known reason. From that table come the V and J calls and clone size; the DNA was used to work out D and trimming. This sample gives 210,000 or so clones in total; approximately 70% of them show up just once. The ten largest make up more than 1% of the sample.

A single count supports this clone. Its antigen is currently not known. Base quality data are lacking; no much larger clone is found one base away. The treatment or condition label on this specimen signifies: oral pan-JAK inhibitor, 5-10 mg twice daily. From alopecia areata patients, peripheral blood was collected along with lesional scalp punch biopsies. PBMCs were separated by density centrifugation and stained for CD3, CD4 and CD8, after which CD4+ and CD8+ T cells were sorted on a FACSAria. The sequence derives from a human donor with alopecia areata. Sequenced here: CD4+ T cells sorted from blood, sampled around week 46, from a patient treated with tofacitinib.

The nucleotides read TGTGCCTGGAGCGTAGGGGGCTACAATGAGCAGTTCTTC. Its protein is CAWSVGGYNEQFF. The chain couples TRBV30 to TRBJ2-1, with a weak D call of TRBD1 (6 bases match). The CDR1 and CDR2 encoded by the germline V gene (reference sequence) are GTSNPN and SVGIG. Measured from the cysteine to the phenylalanine, the CDR3 is 13 residues long. The DNA shown is the 39-base CDR3, in frame from base 1. The germline ends are 9 bases apart after V is trimmed by 3 bases and J by 3 bases. The CDR3, completed at both ends by the reference TRBV30 and TRBJ2-1 genes, gives the full variable domain SQTIHQWPATLVQPVGSPLSLECTVEGTSNPNLYWYRQAAGRGLQLLFYSVGIGQISSEVPQNLSASRPQDRQFILSSKKLLLSDSGFYLCAWSVGGYNEQFFGPGTRLTVL.